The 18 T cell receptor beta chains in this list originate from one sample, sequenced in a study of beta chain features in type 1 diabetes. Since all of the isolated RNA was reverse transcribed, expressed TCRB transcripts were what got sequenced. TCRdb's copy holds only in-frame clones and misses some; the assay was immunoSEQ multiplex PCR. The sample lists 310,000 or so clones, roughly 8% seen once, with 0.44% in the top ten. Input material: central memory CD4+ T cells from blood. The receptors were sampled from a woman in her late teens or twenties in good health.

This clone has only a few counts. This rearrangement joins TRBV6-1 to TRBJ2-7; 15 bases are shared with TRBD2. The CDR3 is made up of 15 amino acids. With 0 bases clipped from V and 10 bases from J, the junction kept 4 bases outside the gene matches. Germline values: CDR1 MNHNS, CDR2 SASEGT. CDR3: CASSEAGTSGRKQYF. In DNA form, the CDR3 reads TGTGCCAGCAGTGAAGCAGGGACTAGCGGGAGGAAACAGTACTTC.

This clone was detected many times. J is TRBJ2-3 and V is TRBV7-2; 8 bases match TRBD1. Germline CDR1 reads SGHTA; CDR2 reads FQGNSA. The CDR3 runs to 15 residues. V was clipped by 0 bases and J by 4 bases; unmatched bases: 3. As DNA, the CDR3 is TGTGCCAGCAGCTTAGCGCAGGGGGCCTCAGATACGCAGTATTTT. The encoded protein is CASSLAQGASDTQYF. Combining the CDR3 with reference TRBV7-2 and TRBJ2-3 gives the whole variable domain GAGVSQSPSNKVTEKGKDVELRCDPISGHTALYWYRQSLGQGLEFLIYFQGNSAPDKSGLPSDRFSAERTGGSVSTLTIQRTQQEDSAVYLCASSLAQGASDTQYFGPGTRLTVL.

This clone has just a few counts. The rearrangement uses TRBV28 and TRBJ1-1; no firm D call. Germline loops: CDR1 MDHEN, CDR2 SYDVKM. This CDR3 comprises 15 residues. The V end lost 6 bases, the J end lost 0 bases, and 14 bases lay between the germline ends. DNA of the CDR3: TGTGCCAGCAGAAGAAGAACAGCGATGAACACTGAAGCTTTCTTT. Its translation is CASRRRTAMNTEAFF.

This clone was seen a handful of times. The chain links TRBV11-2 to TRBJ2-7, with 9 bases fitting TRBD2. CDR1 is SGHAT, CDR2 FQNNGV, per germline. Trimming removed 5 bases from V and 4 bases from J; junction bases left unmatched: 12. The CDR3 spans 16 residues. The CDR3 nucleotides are TGTGCCAGCAGCCCCTGGACTAGCGCGAGAGTGTACGAGCAGTACTTC. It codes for CASSPWTSARVYEQYF.

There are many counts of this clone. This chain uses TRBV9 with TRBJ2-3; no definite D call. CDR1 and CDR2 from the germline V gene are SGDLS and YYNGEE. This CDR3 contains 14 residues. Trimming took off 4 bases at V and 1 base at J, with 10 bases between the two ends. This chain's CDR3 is CASSRNPGTDTQYF. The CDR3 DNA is TGTGCCAGCAGCCGGAATCCCGGCACAGATACGCAGTATTTT.

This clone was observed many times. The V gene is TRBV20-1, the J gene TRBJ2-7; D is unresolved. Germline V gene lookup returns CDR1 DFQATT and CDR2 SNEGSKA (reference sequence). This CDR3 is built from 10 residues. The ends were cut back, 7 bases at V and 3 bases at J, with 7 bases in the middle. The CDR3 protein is CSVRGYEQYF. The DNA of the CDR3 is TGCAGTGTTCGCGGCTACGAGCAGTACTTC.

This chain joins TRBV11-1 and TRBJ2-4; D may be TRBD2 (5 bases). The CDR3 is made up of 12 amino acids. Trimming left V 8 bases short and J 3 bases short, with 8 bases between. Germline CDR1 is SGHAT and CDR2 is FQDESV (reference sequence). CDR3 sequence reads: CASSGLKNIQYF. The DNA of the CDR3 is TGTGCCAGCTCCGGACTCAAAAACATTCAGTACTTC.

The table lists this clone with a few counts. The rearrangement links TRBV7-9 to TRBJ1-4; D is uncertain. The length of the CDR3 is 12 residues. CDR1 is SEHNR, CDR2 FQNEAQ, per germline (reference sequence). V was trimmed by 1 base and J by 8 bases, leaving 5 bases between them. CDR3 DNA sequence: TGTGCCAGCAGCTTAGGACTAGAAAAACTGTTTTTT. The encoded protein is CASSLGLEKLFF. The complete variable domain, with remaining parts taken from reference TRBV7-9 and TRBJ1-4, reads DTGVSQNPRHKITKRGQNVTFRCDPISEHNRLYWYRQTLGQGPEFLTYFQNEAQLEKSRLLSDRFSAERPKGSFSTLEIQRTEQGDSAMYLCASSLGLEKLFFGSGTQLSVL.

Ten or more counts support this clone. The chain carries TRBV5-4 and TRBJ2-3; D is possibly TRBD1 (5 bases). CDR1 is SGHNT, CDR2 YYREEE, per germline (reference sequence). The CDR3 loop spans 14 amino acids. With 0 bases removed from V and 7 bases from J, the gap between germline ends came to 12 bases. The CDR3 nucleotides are TGTGCCAGCAGCTTGGGCAGACAGTCAAATACGCAGTATTTT. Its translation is CASSLGRQSNTQYF.

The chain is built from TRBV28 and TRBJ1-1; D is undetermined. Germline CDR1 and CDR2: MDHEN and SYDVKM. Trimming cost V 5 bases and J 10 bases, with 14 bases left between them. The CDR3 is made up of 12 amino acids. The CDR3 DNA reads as TGTGCCAGCAGTCTAACGCGCCTCGGAGCTTTCTTT. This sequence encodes CASSLTRLGAFF.

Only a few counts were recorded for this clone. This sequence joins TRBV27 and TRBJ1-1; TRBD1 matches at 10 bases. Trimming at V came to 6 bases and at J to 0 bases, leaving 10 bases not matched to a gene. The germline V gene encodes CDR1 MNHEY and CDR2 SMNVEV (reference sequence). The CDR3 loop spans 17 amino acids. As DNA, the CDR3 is TGTGCCAGCAGGATAAGGGGGACAGGGGACATGAACACTGAAGCTTTCTTT. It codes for CASRIRGTGDMNTEAFF.

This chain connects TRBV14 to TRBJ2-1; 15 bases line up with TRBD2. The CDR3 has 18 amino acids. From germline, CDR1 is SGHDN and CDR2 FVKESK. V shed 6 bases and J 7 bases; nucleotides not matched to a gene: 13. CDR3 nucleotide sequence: TGTGCCAGCAGTCCGGGACTAGCGGGAGGAAACTATGTAAATGAGCAGTTCTTC. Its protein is CASSPGLAGGNYVNEQFF.

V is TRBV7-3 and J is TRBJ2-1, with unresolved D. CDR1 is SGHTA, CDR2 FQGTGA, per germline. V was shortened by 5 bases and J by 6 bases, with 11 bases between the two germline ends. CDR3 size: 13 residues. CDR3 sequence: CASSAFNGNEQFF. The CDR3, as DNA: TGTGCCAGCAGCGCCTTTAACGGCAATGAGCAGTTCTTC.

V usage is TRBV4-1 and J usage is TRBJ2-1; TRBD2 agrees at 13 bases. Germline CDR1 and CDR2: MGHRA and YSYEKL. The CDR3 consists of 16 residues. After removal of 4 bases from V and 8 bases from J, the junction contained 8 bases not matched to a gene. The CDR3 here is CASSLRTSGSLDEQFF. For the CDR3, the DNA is TGCGCCAGCAGCCTTAGGACTAGCGGGAGTTTGGATGAGCAGTTCTTC.

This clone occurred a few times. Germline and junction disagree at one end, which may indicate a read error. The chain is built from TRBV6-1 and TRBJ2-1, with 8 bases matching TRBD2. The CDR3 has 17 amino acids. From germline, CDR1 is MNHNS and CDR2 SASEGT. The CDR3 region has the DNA TGTGCCATCAGTGAGTTCCAACTAGCGGCAATTCACAATGAGCAGTTCTTC. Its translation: CAISEFQLAAIHNEQFF.

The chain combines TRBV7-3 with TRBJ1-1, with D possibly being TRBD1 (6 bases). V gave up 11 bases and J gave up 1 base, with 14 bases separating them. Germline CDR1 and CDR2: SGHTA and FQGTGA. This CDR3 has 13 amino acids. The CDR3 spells CADEGGTNTEAFF. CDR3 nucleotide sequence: TGTGCCGATGAAGGGGGAACGAACACTGAAGCTTTCTTT.

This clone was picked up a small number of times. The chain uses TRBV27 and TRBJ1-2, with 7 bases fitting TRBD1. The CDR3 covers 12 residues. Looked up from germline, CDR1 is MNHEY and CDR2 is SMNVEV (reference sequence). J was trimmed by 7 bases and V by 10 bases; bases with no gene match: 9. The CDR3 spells CATSDRLRGYTF. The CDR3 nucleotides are TGTGCCACCTCGGACAGGCTTCGTGGCTACACCTTC.

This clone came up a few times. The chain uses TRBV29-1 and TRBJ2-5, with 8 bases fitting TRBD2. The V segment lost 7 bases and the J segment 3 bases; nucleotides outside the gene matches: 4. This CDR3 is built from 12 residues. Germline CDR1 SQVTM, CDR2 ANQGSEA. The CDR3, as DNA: TGCAGCGCGGGACTAGTGGAAGAGACCCAGTACTTC. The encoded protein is CSAGLVEETQYF.